This T cell receptor beta chain was sequenced for a study of molecular identifiers for immune sequencing clone quantification. Previously described methods and listed TCR primers were employed for the bulk TCR libraries. One entry per CDR3 protein, called by TCRdb with MiXCR from the PCR reads. The repertoire includes about 640,000 distinct CDR3 sequences, 20% of them detected once, and 0.7% to 1% sits in the top ten. Sequencing libraries of naive CD8 cells derived from about 20,000 to 1,000,000 sorted cells with 10%, 30% or 50% RNA. This clonotype has a count of ten or more. Trimming took 3 bases from V and 4 from J; bases not matched to a gene: 3. The CDR3 extends over 15 amino acids. CDR1 is LNHNV and CDR2 is YYDKDF in the germline V gene (reference sequence).

Sequencing was done on a sample of naive CD8+ T cells from blood, with Jurkat cell RNA spiked in. Subset noted: FACS-sorted CD8+CD4-CCR7+CD45RA+ naive T cells. This clonotype was obtained from a human donor in good health. Some libraries in this study had Jurkat cell RNA spiked in. This chain links TRBV15 with TRBJ2-3; 11 bases are a match to TRBD2. CDR3 region: CATSRGLADADTQYF. For the CDR3, the DNA is TGTGCCACCAGCAGGGGACTAGCGGACGCAGATACGCAGTATTTT. Drawing the rest from reference TRBV15 and TRBJ2-3, the complete variable domain is DAMVIQNPRYQVTQFGKPVTLSCSQTLNHNVMYWYQQKSSQAPKLLFHYYDKDFNNEADTPDNFQSRRPNTSFCFLDIRSPGLGDTAMYLCATSRGLADADTQYFGPGTRLTVL.